A single sample is the source of the 32 T cell receptor beta chains below, sequenced in a study of blood T cell repertoires in COVID-19. Method: immunoSEQ multiplex PCR; TCRdb's copy keeps in-frame clones and lacks some. The sample has about half a million clones; more than 85% are singletons. Input material: PBMCs or T cells enriched from blood (not recorded which). These receptors were collected from a woman aged 60-70 years who had recovered from COVID-19.

The chain employs TRBV20-1 and TRBJ1-1; D unclear. Trimming stripped 3 bases from V and 5 bases from J, with 10 bases between. Germline V gene sequence: CDR1 DFQATT, CDR2 SNEGSKA (reference sequence). The CDR3 consists of 12 residues. CDR3 DNA sequence: TGCAGTGCTAGTCGGGGTGAAACTGAAGCTTTCTTT. Amino acids: CSASRGETEAFF.

The V gene is TRBV5-1, the J gene TRBJ1-2, with 9 bases matching TRBD1. The V gene's germline CDR1 is SGHRS and CDR2 YFSETQ. This CDR3 contains 15 residues. The junction had 4 bases not matched to a gene; V was cut back by 3 bases and J by 1 base. The CDR3 region has the DNA TGCGCCAGCAGCTCCCGACAGGGGGATAACTATGGCTACACCTTC. It specifies CASSSRQGDNYGYTF. The full variable domain, its missing parts supplied by reference TRBV5-1 and TRBJ1-2, is KAGVTQTPRYLIKTRGQQVTLSCSPISGHRSVSWYQQTPGQGLQFLFEYFSETQRNKGNFPGRFSGRQFSNSRSEMNVSTLELGDSALYLCASSSRQGDNYGYTFGSGTRLTVV.

A single count supports this clone. V and J are TRBV4-1 and TRBJ2-7; 8 bases match TRBD2. The CDR3 has 15 residues. J gave up 2 bases and V 4 bases, and 7 bases lay outside the gene matches. Germline CDR1 is MGHRA and CDR2 is YSYEKL. The CDR3 DNA sequence: TGCGCCAGCAGCCCCGGACGGGGGGGGGCCTACGAGCAGTACTTC. As protein: CASSPGRGGAYEQYF.

The V call is TRBV6-1, the J call TRBJ2-7; D is possibly TRBD1 (6 bases). This CDR3 spans 14 amino acids. In germline, CDR1 is MNHNS, CDR2 SASEGT. V lost 3 bases to trimming and J lost 1 base, with 10 bases between them. This CDR3 reads CASSDRTESYEQYF. The DNA of the CDR3 is TGTGCCAGCAGTGACAGGACAGAGTCCTACGAGCAGTACTTC.

The J gene is TRBJ2-1, the V gene TRBV5-1; 10 bases are a match to TRBD1. V gave up 4 bases and J gave up 5 bases; unmatched junction bases: 3. The CDR3 is 14 amino acids. CDR1 is SGHRS and CDR2 is YFSETQ in the germline V gene. CDR3 sequence (DNA): TGCGCCAGCAGCCCCGGGACAGGGGACAATGAGCAGTTCTTC. Residues: CASSPGTGDNEQFF.

This chain links TRBV5-5 with TRBJ2-2, with 7 bases matching TRBD1. The CDR3 totals 16 residues. Germline V gene data show CDR1 as SGHKS and CDR2 as YYEKEE (reference sequence). With 4 bases clipped from V and 1 base from J, the junction kept 7 bases outside the gene matches. The chain's CDR3 is CASSPGTVRNTGELFF. CDR3 sequence (DNA): TGTGCCAGCAGCCCCGGGACAGTCAGGAACACCGGGGAGCTGTTTTTT.

CDR3: CTSSQDEGGGFLAKNIQYF. Written as DNA, the CDR3 is TGCACCAGCAGCCAAGATGAGGGAGGGGGGTTTTTAGCCAAAAACATTCAGTACTTC. The gene calls are TRBV1 and TRBJ2-4; TRBD2 is the table's D call, not checked against the DNA. TRBV1 is listed as a pseudogene. This CDR3 spans 19 amino acids.

V usage is TRBV7-2 and J usage is TRBJ2-7; D is perhaps TRBD2 (6 bases). Trimming shortened V by 6 bases and J by 4 bases, and 13 bases separated the two germline ends. The CDR3 consists of 13 residues. Germline CDR1 reads SGHTA; CDR2 reads FQGNSA. The CDR3 protein is CASSQRGGYEQYF. The CDR3, as DNA: TGTGCCAGCAGTCAGAGGGGAGGATACGAGCAGTACTTC.

This chain links TRBV3-1 (or the pseudogene TRBV3-2) with TRBJ2-7, with TRBD2 matching 7 bases. Looked up from germline, CDR1 is LGHDT and CDR2 is YNNKEL (reference sequence). CDR3 length: 15 amino acids. After removal of 1 base from V and 2 bases from J, the junction contained 5 bases not matched to a gene. CDR3 residues: CASSQALAGAYEQYF. CDR3 DNA sequence: TGTGCCAGCAGCCAAGCGCTCGCGGGGGCCTACGAGCAGTACTTC.

The rearrangement uses TRBV24-1 and TRBJ1-2; 8 bases are a match to TRBD1. The germline gives CDR1 KGHDR, CDR2 SFDVKD. The V gene end was trimmed by 1 base and the J gene end by 7 bases; junction bases not matched to a gene: 13. The CDR3 has 17 residues. The CDR3 nucleotides read TGTGCCACCAGTGATTTAAATCCAAGGACAGGGTATCGTGGCTACACCTTC. It yields the protein CATSDLNPRTGYRGYTF.

V gene TRBV28 combines with J gene TRBJ2-7; the match to TRBD1 covers 11 bases. J gave up 4 bases and V 6 bases, and 5 bases lay outside the gene matches. The germline V gene encodes CDR1 MDHEN and CDR2 SYDVKM. This CDR3 spans 14 amino acids. CDR3 coding DNA: TGTGCCAGCAGACGGACAGGGGGCCTTTACGAGCAGTACTTC. The encoded protein is CASRRTGGLYEQYF.

J is TRBJ2-3 and V is TRBV11-2; D unresolved. V was clipped by 1 base and J by 6 bases, with 8 bases between them. The CDR3 extends over 13 amino acids. Per germline, CDR1 SGHAT and CDR2 FQNNGV. CDR3 bases: TGTGCCAGCAGCTTAGGCTTCCAGGATACGCAGTATTTT. It yields the protein CASSLGFQDTQYF.

Here the CDR3 reads CASGLYNEQFF. The CDR3 DNA reads TGTGCCAGCGGGCTCTACAATGAGCAGTTCTTC. The rearrangement uses TRBV2 and TRBJ2-1; no clear D gene. Germline V gene data show CDR1 as SNHLY and CDR2 as FYNNEI. The V gene lost 8 bases and the J gene lost 3 bases, with 5 bases spanning the gap. CDR3 length: 11 amino acids. Full variable domain (remainder filled in from reference TRBV2 and TRBJ2-1): EPEVTQTPSHQVTQMGQEVILRCVPISNHLYFYWYRQILGQKVEFLVSFYNNEISEKSEIFDDQFSVERPDGSNFTLKIRSTKLEDSAMYFCASGLYNEQFFGPGTRLTVL.

The V and J genes are TRBV30 and TRBJ1-2; D unresolved. Germline V gene data show CDR1 as GTSNPN and CDR2 as SVGIG (reference sequence). Trimming pared 0 bases from V and 5 bases from J, leaving 10 bases between. This CDR3 contains 13 residues. Here the CDR3 reads CAWSVPPAYGYTF. CDR3 sequence (DNA): TGTGCCTGGAGTGTACCCCCAGCGTATGGCTACACCTTC.

The V call is TRBV9, the J call TRBJ2-1, with 9 bases identical to TRBD1. The CDR3 consists of 15 residues. CDR1 and CDR2 from the germline V gene are SGDLS and YYNGEE. Germline trimming cut 7 bases from V and 5 bases from J; bases unmatched to any gene: 10. CDR3 DNA: TGTGCCAGCGGAACAGGGACAGGGAAAGACAATGAGCAGTTCTTC. Its translation is CASGTGTGKDNEQFF. Complete variable domain (other parts from reference TRBV9 and TRBJ2-1): DSGVTQTPKHLITATGQRVTLRCSPRSGDLSVYWYQQSLDQGLQFLIQYYNGEERAKGNILERFSAQQFPDLHSELNLSSLELGDSALYFCASGTGTGKDNEQFFGPGTRLTVL.

This chain joins TRBV7-6 and TRBJ2-2; no clear D. This CDR3 is 15 amino acids long. CDR1 is SGHVS and CDR2 is FNYEAQ in the germline V gene. V lost 2 bases, J lost 1 base, and 8 bases lay in between. DNA of the CDR3: TGTGCCAGCAGCTTATTCTGGCTGAACACCGGGGAGCTGTTTTTT. Its protein is CASSLFWLNTGELFF.

This chain links TRBV27 with TRBJ2-2; 7 bases are a match to TRBD2. The trim removed 4 bases at V and 4 bases at J, leaving 3 bases unmatched. The V gene's germline CDR1 is MNHEY and CDR2 SMNVEV (reference sequence). This CDR3 contains 14 residues. DNA of the CDR3: TGTGCCAGCAGTTCCGGGACTATCACCGGGGAGCTGTTTTTT. Protein: CASSSGTITGELFF.

V usage is TRBV5-1 and J usage is TRBJ2-3; TRBD2 might be the D (7 bases). CDR3 length: 16 amino acids. V dropped 7 bases and J dropped 1 base, with 19 bases sitting between them. The V gene's germline CDR1 is SGHRS and CDR2 YFSETQ. The CDR3 here is CASGLGGAAGTDTQYF. The CDR3 nucleotides are TGCGCCAGCGGACTTGGGGGGGCCGCGGGCACAGATACGCAGTATTTT. The whole variable domain, filled in from reference TRBV5-1 and TRBJ2-3, reads KAGVTQTPRYLIKTRGQQVTLSCSPISGHRSVSWYQQTPGQGLQFLFEYFSETQRNKGNFPGRFSGRQFSNSRSEMNVSTLELGDSALYLCASGLGGAAGTDTQYFGPGTRLTVL.

The chain combines TRBV6-5 with TRBJ2-7; 8 bases fit TRBD2. Losses at the gene ends were 2 bases for V and 3 bases for J; bases not matched to a gene: 3. This CDR3 has 14 amino acids. Germline assignment: CDR1 MNHEY and CDR2 SVGAGI. CDR3 loop: CASSYRRGVYEQYV. In nucleotides, the CDR3 is TGTGCCAGCAGTTACAGGCGGGGGGTCTACGAGCAGTACGTC.

The rearrangement uses TRBV30 and TRBJ1-5; the D gene is possibly TRBD1 (5 bases). The CDR3 covers 13 residues. Germline V gives CDR1 GTSNPN, CDR2 SVGIG (reference sequence). Trimming removed 3 bases at V and 3 bases at J, with 9 bases between. The CDR3 DNA reads as TGTGCCTGGAGCAGGGAACCCAATCAGCCCCAGCATTTT. Encoded protein: CAWSREPNQPQHF.

The chain links TRBV4-1 to TRBJ1-4; 7 positions match TRBD1. CDR1 MGHRA and CDR2 YSYEKL come from the germline V gene. The CDR3 runs to 15 residues. With 6 bases clipped from V and 7 bases from J, the junction kept 11 bases outside the gene matches. The CDR3 protein is CASRPTQGLGEKLFF. The CDR3 nucleotides are TGCGCCAGCAGACCGACACAGGGGCTCGGTGAAAAACTGTTTTTT.

This chain uses TRBV6-5 with TRBJ1-4; D may be TRBD1 (5 bases). Trimming left V 7 bases short and J 4 bases short, with 16 bases between. Germline values: CDR1 MNHEY, CDR2 SVGAGI. The CDR3 is made up of 15 amino acids. The CDR3 bases are TGTGCCAGCAAGGTCGGGAGACAGCATAATGAAAAACTGTTTTTT. Translating gives CASKVGRQHNEKLFF.

The chain carries TRBV5-5 and TRBJ2-5, with a tentative D call TRBD1 (6 bases). This CDR3 comprises 14 residues. The V end lost 0 bases, the J end lost 4 bases, and 10 bases lay between the germline ends. Germline CDR1 and CDR2: SGHKS and YYEKEE (reference sequence). The CDR3 coding sequence is TGTGCCAGCAGCTTGGGAGCAGGGGTAGAGACCCAGTACTTC. This gives the protein CASSLGAGVETQYF.

The J gene is TRBJ2-7, the V gene TRBV6-5; 10 bases are a match to TRBD1. The CDR3 covers 13 residues. The V segment lost 5 bases and the J segment 4 bases; nucleotides outside the gene matches: 2. Germline-derived CDR1 and CDR2 are MNHEY and SVGAGI. CDR3 amino acids: CASSMGQGYEQYF. Here the CDR3 DNA reads TGTGCCAGCAGTATGGGACAGGGGTACGAGCAGTACTTC.

The rearrangement uses TRBV2 and TRBJ2-4, with a possible D match to TRBD2 (6 bases). This CDR3 has 13 residues. V lost 7 bases to trimming and J lost 7 bases, with 14 bases between them. Germline lookup yields CDR1 SNHLY and CDR2 FYNNEI. In DNA form, the CDR3 reads TGTGCCAGCACCGCGACTAGTCGGAACATTCAGTACTTC. Translated: CASTATSRNIQYF.

The genes are TRBV1 and TRBJ1-1. TRBV1 is a recognized pseudogene. The CDR3 spans 13 residues. The DNA for the CDR3 is TGCACCAGCAGCCAAGATAAGAACACTGAAGCTTTCTTT. Protein product: CTSSQDKNTEAFF.

This clone appeared once. This chain joins TRBV5-1 and TRBJ2-2; the D gene is possibly TRBD2 (5 bases). The CDR3 is made up of 16 amino acids. V dropped 3 bases and J dropped 6 bases, with 18 bases sitting between them. Germline CDR1 reads SGHRS; CDR2 reads YFSETQ. CDR3 in DNA: TGCGCCAGCAGCTCGATGGCGGGCGGACCAGCCGGGGAGCTGTTTTTT. As protein: CASSSMAGGPAGELFF.

The V call is TRBV7-8, the J call TRBJ1-2; D possibly corresponds to TRBD1 (5 bases). The CDR3 totals 17 residues. From germline, CDR1 is SGHVS and CDR2 FQNEAQ. V dropped 3 bases and J dropped 4 bases, with 21 bases sitting between them. The CDR3 sequence: CASSLPGLLALSYGYTF. The DNA of the CDR3 is TGTGCCAGCAGCTTGCCGGGACTCTTAGCCCTTTCCTATGGCTACACCTTC.

V usage is TRBV11-2 and J usage is TRBJ1-2; D unclear. The CDR3 is made up of 14 amino acids. From germline, CDR1 is SGHAT and CDR2 FQNNGV. Trimming left V 0 bases short and J 8 bases short, with 13 bases between. As DNA, the CDR3 is TGTGCCAGCAGCTTAGATGTGGCCTCAAGAGGCTACACCTTC. Protein product: CASSLDVASRGYTF.

This clone came up a few times. V gene TRBV7-9 combines with J gene TRBJ1-5; no clear D gene. The length of the CDR3 is 15 residues. Germline V gene data show CDR1 as SEHNR and CDR2 as FQNEAQ (reference sequence). The V gene lost 1 base and the J gene lost 2 bases, with 9 bases spanning the gap. The CDR3 bases are TGTGCCAGCAGCTTAGAATCCGGGGGCAATCAGCCCCAGCATTTT. It is translated as CASSLESGGNQPQHF.

This clone was observed once. The genes are TRBV9 and TRBJ1-3, with D uncertain. V dropped 0 bases and J dropped 2 bases, with 6 bases sitting between them. Germline assignment: CDR1 SGDLS and CDR2 YYNGEE. The CDR3 has 14 amino acids. The CDR3 bases are TGTGCCAGCAGCGTAGGAGAGGCTGGAAACACCATATATTTT. This codes for CASSVGEAGNTIYF.

V gene TRBV6-5 combines with J gene TRBJ2-2, with TRBD1 identical over 8 bases. Looked up from germline, CDR1 is MNHEY and CDR2 is SVGAGI. The CDR3 has 15 amino acids. Unmatched junction bases numbered 6, after V lost 6 bases and J lost 3 bases. CDR3 in amino acids: CASSRDRRDTGELFF. CDR3 coding DNA: TGTGCCAGCAGCCGGGACAGGCGAGACACCGGGGAGCTGTTTTTT.